These 19 T cell receptor beta chains came from one sample sequenced in a study of shared T cell receptors in the human thymus. The protocol was immunoSEQ multiplex PCR, while the TCRdb copy is restricted to in-frame clones and leaves out a portion. Of approximately 760,000 clones in the sample, approximately 85% were seen once. These data were likewise used in another study, on human thymus T cells.

Input material: thymocytes. Receptors originate from a girl under two years old with a congenital heart defect.

The chain recombines TRBV28 with TRBJ1-2; TRBD1 aligns across 10 bases. In germline, CDR1 is MDHEN, CDR2 SYDVKM. This CDR3 spans 11 amino acids. V lost 7 bases to trimming and J lost 14 bases; unmatched junction nucleotides: 7. CDR3 loop: CASITDRGKTF. Written as DNA, the CDR3 is TGTGCCAGCATCACGGACAGGGGGAAGACCTTC.

The rearrangement uses TRBV25-1 and TRBJ1-4, with D maybe TRBD1 (6 bases). Trimming shortened V by 7 bases and J by 4 bases, and 13 bases separated the two germline ends. The CDR3 length is 14 residues. Germline CDR1 is MGHDK and CDR2 is SYGVNS. In DNA, the CDR3 is TGTGCCAGCACCAGGGGAGATCGTAATGAAAAACTGTTTTTT. The encoded protein is CASTRGDRNEKLFF.

This chain connects TRBV27 to TRBJ2-7; 7 bases agree with TRBD1. The J segment lost 3 bases and the V segment lost 6 bases, leaving 11 bases of the junction unmatched. Germline values: CDR1 MNHEY, CDR2 SMNVEV (reference sequence). This CDR3 region has 15 residues. CDR3 amino acids: CASRCKTHRGYEQYF. CDR3 nucleotides: TGTGCCAGCAGGTGCAAAACCCACAGGGGCTACGAGCAGTACTTC.

The chain combines TRBV10-3 with TRBJ2-3; a possible D gene is TRBD2 (6 bases). Between the trimmed V and J ends, which lost 8 bases and 2 bases, there was a span of 11 bases. This CDR3 is built from 13 residues. From germline, CDR1 is ENHRY and CDR2 SYGVKD. The CDR3 DNA follows: TGTGCCATCTCTGGGGGGAACACAGATACGCAGTATTTT. Protein: CAISGGNTDTQYF.

This sequence joins TRBV2 and TRBJ1-2, with D possibly being TRBD1 (6 bases). Germline CDR1 and CDR2: SNHLY and FYNNEI. The V and J ends lost 3 bases and 6 bases respectively, with 17 bases between them. CDR3 length equals 15 residues. The CDR3 region is CASSDLRGHRDGYTF. The CDR3 coding sequence is TGTGCCAGCAGTGATTTGCGGGGGCACAGAGATGGCTACACCTTC.

V gene TRBV29-1 combines with J gene TRBJ1-1; D is undetermined. Trimming took off 5 bases at V and 1 base at J, with 5 bases between the two ends. The CDR3 has 11 residues. Germline V gene data show CDR1 as SQVTM and CDR2 as ANQGSEA. This CDR3 reads CSVTANTEAFF. DNA of the CDR3: TGCAGCGTTACAGCGAACACTGAAGCTTTCTTT.

A few counts support this clone. The chain uses TRBV5-1 and TRBJ2-5; tentative D call: TRBD1 (5 bases). Germline CDR1 and CDR2: SGHRS and YFSETQ. V was cut by 1 base and J by 2 bases, with 12 bases left in between. The CDR3 has 15 amino acids. CDR3 nucleotide sequence: TGCGCCAGCAGCTTGAGTTTGGGGCAGCAAGAGACCCAGTACTTC. Its protein is CASSLSLGQQETQYF.

The chain links TRBV4-1 to TRBJ1-4, with a possible D match to TRBD1 (5 bases). Germline CDR1 reads MGHRA; CDR2 reads YSYEKL. The CDR3 extends over 14 amino acids. V lost 1 base and J 8 bases, leaving 11 bases between the germline ends. CDR3: CASSQVAPGEKLFF. The DNA for the CDR3 is TGCGCCAGCAGCCAAGTAGCCCCAGGGGAAAAACTGTTTTTT.

The J gene is TRBJ1-1, the V gene TRBV14; tentatively, D is TRBD1 (5 bases). The CDR3 extends over 15 amino acids. Germline V lookup: CDR1 SGHDN, CDR2 FVKESK. V lost 4 bases and J lost 3, with 15 bases in between. CDR3 nucleotide sequence: TGTGCCAGCAGCCGTTGGGGAGGGGTGGACACTGAAGCTTTCTTT. This encodes CASSRWGGVDTEAFF.

The chain recombines TRBV7-3 with TRBJ2-6; unclear D gene. Germline CDR1 reads SGHTA; CDR2 reads FQGTGA. The CDR3 runs 19 residues. Trimming shortened V by 1 base and J by 0 bases, and 16 bases separated the two germline ends. CDR3 sequence reads: CASSLIPPLIRSGANVLTF. As DNA, the CDR3 is TGTGCCAGCAGCTTAATTCCACCCCTAATCCGCTCTGGGGCCAACGTCCTGACTTTC.

The chain employs TRBV4-1 and TRBJ1-4; 11 bases fit TRBD1. The CDR3 is made up of 16 amino acids. Germline loops: CDR1 MGHRA, CDR2 YSYEKL. Trimming at V came to 1 base and at J to 9 bases, leaving 7 bases not matched to a gene. The CDR3 bases are TGCGCCAGCAGCCAAGGGACTTGGACAGGGGGCCAAAAACTGTTTTTT. Translated: CASSQGTWTGGQKLFF.

This clone is a singleton in its sample. The rearrangement links TRBV19 to TRBJ1-5; unclear D gene. Trimming removed 1 base at V and 5 bases at J, with 6 bases between. CDR3 length: 13 amino acids. Germline CDR1 reads LNHDA; CDR2 reads SQIVND (reference sequence). The CDR3 DNA reads as TGTGCCAGTAGTATAGGTCGGGATCAGCCCCAGCATTTT. Residues: CASSIGRDQPQHF.

The rearrangement uses TRBV2 and TRBJ1-4; 7 nucleotides line up with TRBD1. The CDR3 spans 16 residues. With V trimmed by 0 bases and J by 5 bases, 6 bases remained unmatched. Germline V gives CDR1 SNHLY, CDR2 FYNNEI. Here the CDR3 reads CASSEAELQGNEKLFF. CDR3 bases: TGTGCCAGCAGTGAAGCGGAACTACAGGGGAATGAAAAACTGTTTTTT.

The rearrangement joins TRBV15 to TRBJ2-7, with a weak D call TRBD1 (5 bases). V dropped 0 bases and J dropped 2 bases, with 11 bases sitting between them. Germline CDR1 reads LNHNV; CDR2 reads YYDKDF (reference sequence). This CDR3 spans 15 amino acids. CDR3 residues: CATSRDKDIAYEQYF. The CDR3 DNA sequence: TGTGCCACCAGCAGAGATAAGGACATAGCCTACGAGCAGTACTTC.

The J gene is TRBJ2-3, the V gene TRBV27; D call uncertain. Germline CDR1 and CDR2: MNHEY and SMNVEV (reference sequence). Deletions cut 5 bases from V and 7 bases from J, with 22 bases between. This CDR3 is 16 amino acids long. CDR3 bases: TGTGCCAGCAGTCCAACCGACACCCTTTTTATCAATACGCAGTATTTT. Amino acid sequence: CASSPTDTLFINTQYF.

CDR3 sequence: CASSQDILGLNTEAFF. The CDR3 DNA reads TGCGCCAGCAGCCAAGATATTTTGGGGCTCAACACTGAAGCTTTCTTT. V and J are TRBV4-1 and TRBJ1-1; possibly TRBD1 for D (5 bases). The CDR3 is 16 amino acids. V was trimmed by 0 bases and J by 2 bases, leaving 13 bases between them. Germline CDR1 and CDR2: MGHRA and YSYEKL.

This sequence joins TRBV10-3 and TRBJ2-7, with 8 bases lining up with TRBD1. Per the germline V gene, CDR1 is ENHRY and CDR2 is SYGVKD. The J segment lost 3 bases and the V segment lost 5 bases, leaving 6 bases of the junction unmatched. The CDR3 extends over 14 amino acids. The CDR3 spells CAISPGQEDYEQYF. Here the CDR3 DNA reads TGTGCCATCAGTCCGGGACAGGAGGACTACGAGCAGTACTTC.

CDR3 in amino acids: CASSVVGVATEAFF. For the CDR3, the DNA is TGTGCCAGCAGCGTAGTAGGGGTCGCCACTGAAGCTTTCTTT. The V gene is TRBV9, the J gene TRBJ1-1; tentatively, D is TRBD1 (5 bases). CDR3 length: 14 residues. V was trimmed by 0 bases and J by 4 bases, leaving 10 bases between them. CDR1 is SGDLS and CDR2 is YYNGEE in the germline V gene.

This rearrangement joins TRBV7-9 to TRBJ1-2; the D is unclear. V was clipped by 4 bases and J by 4 bases, with 13 bases between them. CDR3 length equals 14 residues. The germline CDR1 and CDR2 sequences are SEHNR and FQNEAQ (reference sequence). The DNA for the CDR3 is TGTGCCAGCAGCTCCCTACGGTATCGCTATGGCTACACCTTC. Translating gives CASSSLRYRYGYTF.